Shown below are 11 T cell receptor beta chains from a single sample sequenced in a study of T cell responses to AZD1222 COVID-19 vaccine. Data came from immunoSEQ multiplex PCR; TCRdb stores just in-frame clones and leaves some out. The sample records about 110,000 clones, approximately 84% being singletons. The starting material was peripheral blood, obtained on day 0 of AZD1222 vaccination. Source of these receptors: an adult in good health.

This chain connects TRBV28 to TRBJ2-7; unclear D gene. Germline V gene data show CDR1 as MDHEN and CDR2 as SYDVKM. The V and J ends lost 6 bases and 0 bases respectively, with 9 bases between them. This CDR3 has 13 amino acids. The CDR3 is CASSPPPSYEQYF. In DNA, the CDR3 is TGTGCCAGCAGCCCCCCGCCCTCCTACGAGCAGTACTTC.

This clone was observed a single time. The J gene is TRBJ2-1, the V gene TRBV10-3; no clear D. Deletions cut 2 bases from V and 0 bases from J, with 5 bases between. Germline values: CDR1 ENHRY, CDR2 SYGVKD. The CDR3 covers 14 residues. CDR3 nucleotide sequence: TGTGCCATCAGTGAGGTAAGCTCCTACAATGAGCAGTTCTTC. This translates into CAISEVSSYNEQFF.

CDR3 nucleotide sequence: TGTGCCAGCAGCTCGTGGGACCGTAGGCAAGAGACCCAGTACTTC. This gives the protein CASSSWDRRQETQYF. The rearrangement uses TRBV7-9 and TRBJ2-5; D tentatively fits TRBD1 or TRBD2 (5 bases each). Germline V gives CDR1 SEHNR, CDR2 FQNEAQ (reference sequence). The CDR3 is 15 residues long. The V end was cut by 4 bases, the J end by 2 bases, with 14 bases between.

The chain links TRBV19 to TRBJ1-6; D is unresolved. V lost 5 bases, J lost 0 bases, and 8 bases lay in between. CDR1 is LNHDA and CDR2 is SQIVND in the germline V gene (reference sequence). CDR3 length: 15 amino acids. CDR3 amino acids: CASSPGGSYNSPLHF. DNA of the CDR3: TGTGCCAGTAGTCCGGGCGGCTCCTATAATTCACCCCTCCACTTT.

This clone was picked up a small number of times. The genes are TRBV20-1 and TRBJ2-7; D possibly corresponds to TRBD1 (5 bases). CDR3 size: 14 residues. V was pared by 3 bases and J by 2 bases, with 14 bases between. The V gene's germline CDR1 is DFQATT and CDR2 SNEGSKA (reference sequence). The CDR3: CSASSGIGAYEQYF. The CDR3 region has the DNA TGCAGTGCTAGTTCAGGGATTGGGGCCTACGAGCAGTACTTC.

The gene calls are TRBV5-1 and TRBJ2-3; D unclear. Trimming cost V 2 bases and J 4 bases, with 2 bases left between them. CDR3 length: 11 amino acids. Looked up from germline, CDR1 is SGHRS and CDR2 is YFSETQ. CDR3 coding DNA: TGCGCCAGCAGCTTATCAGATACGCAGTATTTT. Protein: CASSLSDTQYF.

As DNA, the CDR3 is TGTGCCAGCTCCCAGCGGGGCAATCAGCCCCAGCATTTT. Its protein product is CASSQRGNQPQHF. This sequence joins TRBV7-2 and TRBJ1-5; no firm D call. CDR3 size: 13 residues. Germline V gene sequence: CDR1 SGHTA, CDR2 FQGNSA. The ends were cut back, 8 bases at V and 2 bases at J, with 10 bases in the middle.

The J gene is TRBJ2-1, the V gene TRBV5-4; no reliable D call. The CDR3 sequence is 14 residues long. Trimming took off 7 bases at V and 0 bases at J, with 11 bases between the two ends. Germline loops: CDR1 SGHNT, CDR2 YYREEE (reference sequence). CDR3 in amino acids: CASGSFSSYNEQFF. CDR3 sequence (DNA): TGTGCCAGCGGAAGTTTCAGCTCCTACAATGAGCAGTTCTTC.

The CDR3 here is CASSVVPDSPYEQYF. In DNA form, the CDR3 reads TGTGCCAGCAGCGTCGTCCCCGACTCCCCCTACGAGCAGTACTTC. The chain recombines TRBV3-1 (or the pseudogene TRBV3-2) with TRBJ2-7; D is unclear. Germline lookup yields CDR1 LGHDT and CDR2 YNNKEL (reference sequence). Trimming removed 5 bases at V and 2 bases at J, with 16 bases between. The CDR3 contains 15 residues.

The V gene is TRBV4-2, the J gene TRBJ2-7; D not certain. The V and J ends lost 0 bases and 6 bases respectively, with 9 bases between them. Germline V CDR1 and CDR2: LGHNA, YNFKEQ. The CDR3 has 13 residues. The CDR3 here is CASSQDRGTEQYF. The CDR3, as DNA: TGTGCCAGCAGCCAAGATCGTGGCACCGAGCAGTACTTC.

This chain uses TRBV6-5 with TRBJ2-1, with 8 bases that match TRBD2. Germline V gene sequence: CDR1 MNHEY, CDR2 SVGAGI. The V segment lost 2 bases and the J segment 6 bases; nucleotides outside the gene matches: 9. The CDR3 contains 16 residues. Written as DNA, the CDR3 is TGTGCCAGCAGTTACCAACCGGGACTAGTCACCAATGAGCAGTTCTTC. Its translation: CASSYQPGLVTNEQFF.